This T cell receptor beta chain was obtained from a study of siplizumab effects on memory and regulatory T cells. Study conclusions and caveats: In siplizumab conditions, mappable alloreactive CD4+ clones averaged approximately 75% Treg-derived, against under 30% in controls.

Looked up from germline, CDR1 is SGHAT and CDR2 is FQNNGV. V gave up 5 bases and J gave up 1 base; unmatched junction bases: 5. This CDR3 has 14 amino acids. The table lists this clone with a count of one. The antigen is unknown. Assaying covered roughly 100,000 TCR templates per sample. Repertoires were generated with immunoSEQ multiplex PCR, while TCRdb's copy carries only in-frame clones and drops some. The repertoire includes 75,000 to 100,000 clones, roughly 94% of them detected once, and around 1.4% sits in the top ten. This chain uses TRBV11-2 with TRBJ2-7; the match to TRBD1 covers 7 bases. The sample taken for sequencing was non-Treg CD4+ T cells sorted from blood. This TCR was sampled from a human donor in good health. The CDR3 here is CASSTGTASYEQYF. The CDR3 region has the DNA TGTGCCAGCAGCACCGGGACAGCTTCCTACGAGCAGTACTTC.